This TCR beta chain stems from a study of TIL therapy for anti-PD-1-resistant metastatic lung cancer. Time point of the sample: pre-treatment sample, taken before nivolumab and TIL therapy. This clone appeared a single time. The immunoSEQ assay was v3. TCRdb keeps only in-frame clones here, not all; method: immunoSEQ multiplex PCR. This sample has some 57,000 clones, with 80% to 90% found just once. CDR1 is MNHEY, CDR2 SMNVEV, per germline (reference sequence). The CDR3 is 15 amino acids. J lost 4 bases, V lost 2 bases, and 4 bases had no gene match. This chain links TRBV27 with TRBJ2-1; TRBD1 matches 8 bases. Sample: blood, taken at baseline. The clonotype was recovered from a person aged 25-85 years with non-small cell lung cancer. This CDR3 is CASSLGTGFYNEQFF. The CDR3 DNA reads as TGTGCCAGCAGTTTAGGGACAGGATTTTACAATGAGCAGTTCTTC.